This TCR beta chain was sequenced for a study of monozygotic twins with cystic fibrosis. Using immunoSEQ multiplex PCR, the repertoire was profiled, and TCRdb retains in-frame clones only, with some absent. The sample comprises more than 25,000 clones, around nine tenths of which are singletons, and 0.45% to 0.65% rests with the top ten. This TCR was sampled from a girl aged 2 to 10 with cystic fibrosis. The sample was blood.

CDR3 amino acids: CASSFGGSNYGYTF. The CDR3, as DNA: TGCGCCAGCAGCTTTGGAGGGTCCAACTATGGCTACACCTTC. The chain links TRBV5-1 to TRBJ1-2; no clear D gene. The length of the CDR3 is 14 residues. The germline CDR1 and CDR2 sequences are SGHRS and YFSETQ. The germline V and J ends were trimmed by 2 bases and 2 bases, with 10 bases remaining between them. Full variable domain (rest looked up from reference TRBV5-1 and TRBJ1-2): KAGVTQTPRYLIKTRGQQVTLSCSPISGHRSVSWYQQTPGQGLQFLFEYFSETQRNKGNFPGRFSGRQFSNSRSEMNVSTLELGDSALYLCASSFGGSNYGYTFGSGTRLTVV.